Listed here is a single T cell receptor beta chain. Its antigen is as yet unknown. The entry originates in a study of cytomegalovirus exposure and HLA in healthy donors. General study results and limits: Three chains linked to CMV were shown in vitro to be specific for CMV antigens. TCR beta chains numbering some 160 were designated cytomegalovirus-associated.

Germline lookup yields CDR1 SEHNR and CDR2 FQNEAQ (reference sequence). The CDR3 has 12 residues. The V segment lost 5 bases and the J segment 5 bases; nucleotides outside the gene matches: 2. Clones were read by immunoSEQ multiplex PCR, and TCRdb kept only the in-frame ones, dropping some. The sample lists under 200,000 clones; roughly nine tenths were seen once. V gene TRBV7-9 combines with J gene TRBJ1-2; 7 bases align to TRBD1. This clonotype originated in a woman aged 18-30 years in good health and CMV-seropositive. The sample was PBMCs. The CDR3 region is CASSAQGYGYTF. In nucleotides, the CDR3 is TGTGCCAGCAGCGCACAGGGGTATGGCTACACCTTC. Full variable domain (outside the CDR3, taken from reference TRBV7-9 and TRBJ1-2): DTGVSQNPRHKITKRGQNVTFRCDPISEHNRLYWYRQTLGQGPEFLTYFQNEAQLEKSRLLSDRFSAERPKGSFSTLEIQRTEQGDSAMYLCASSAQGYGYTFGSGTRLTVV.